In its sample, the clone carrying this TCR beta chain was seen many times. Its specificity is not known. Time point specified: persistent/refractory GD, antithyroid drugs over 5 years with positive TRAb. There was RNA extracted from PBMCs, and the TCR library was made from it. CDR3 length: 16 amino acids. The junction had 10 bases not matched to a gene; V was cut back by 4 bases and J by 5 bases. Germline CDR1 SNHLY, CDR2 FYNNEI. The sample is drawn from a study of regulatory T cells in long-lasting Graves disease. Study information: Graves' disease counted as persistent after over 5 years of antithyroid drugs with positive TSH receptor antibodies.

Library construction for TCR beta used iRepertoire HTBI primers and Arm-PCR of CDR3 regions. Each CDR3 protein gets one entry after TCRdb re-called the multiplex PCR reads with MiXCR. Of 310,000 or so distinct CDR3 sequences listed, 22% are singletons. Study-level results: The study found lower TCR diversity in persistent Graves' patients than in newly diagnosed ones. New patients shared fewer public clonotypes (over 900) than persistent patients did (around 3,000). Favoring TRBV28, TRBJ1-2 and TRBJ2-5 was a feature seen in persistent disease.

The gene calls are TRBV2 and TRBJ2-5; the match to TRBD2 covers 10 bases. The material was peripheral blood mononuclear cells (PBMCs), obtained when the disease was refractory, from a patient treated with antithyroid drugs. The origin of this receptor is a female donor with Graves disease. CDR3 sequence: CASSASSGRLSETQYF. The CDR3 DNA reads as TGTGCCAGCAGTGCTAGTAGCGGGAGGTTGAGTGAGACCCAGTACTTC. The complete variable domain, with remaining parts taken from reference TRBV2 and TRBJ2-5, reads EPEVTQTPSHQVTQMGQEVILRCVPISNHLYFYWYRQILGQKVEFLVSFYNNEISEKSEIFDDQFSVERPDGSNFTLKIRSTKLEDSAMYFCASSASSGRLSETQYFGPGTRLLVL.